This T cell receptor (beta chain) comes out of a study of OX40 agonist ivuxolimab in advanced cancers. Study context: Ivuxolimab, an agonistic anti-OX40 (CD134) antibody, was given to patients. Overall study results and limits: Expanded peripheral T cell antigen specificity was not determined.

With regard to this clone: The antigen remains undetermined.

TCRdb's copy holds only in-frame clones and misses some; the assay was immunoSEQ multiplex PCR. Of 55,000 to 75,000 clones listed, 82% are singletons. This CDR3 has 15 residues. Germline CDR1 is MDHEN and CDR2 is SYDVKM. V gave up 4 bases and J gave up 4 bases, with 14 bases separating them. This clonotype was sampled from an adult with an advanced solid tumor such as melanoma, head and neck, liver or kidney cancer. The genes are TRBV28 and TRBJ1-3, with D possibly matching TRBD1 (6 bases). This specimen consisted of CD4+ or CD8+ T cells sorted from blood, obtained in a trial of the OX40 agonist ivuxolimab. CDR3 in amino acids: CASSSTGSRGNTIYF. The CDR3 DNA reads as TGTGCCAGCAGTTCCACAGGGTCCCGGGGAAACACCATATATTTT.